A single sample gave rise to the 15 T cell receptor beta chains below, sequenced in a study of shared clonotypes between healthy human individuals (dated by TCRdb to about 2020). For the CD8 naive samples, CD45RO-negative cells were positively selected for CCR7, yielding a CD45RA+CCR7+ population from which TemRA cells were excluded. The library was made by the immunoSEQ multiplex PCR assay. What TCRdb holds here is the immuneACCESS table cut down to in-frame rearrangements. Part of the clones is not present; checked against another copy, under half of the missing clones reflect an unresolved V gene, and the others are unexplained. Present in this sample are more than 550,000 clones, 92% of which were seen just once. The top ten clonotypes cover about a quarter of the sample. Sequenced input: naive CD8+ T cells sorted from blood. The sample's cell subset or site, from its label and the paper: CD45RA+CCR7+. These receptor sequences come from a man aged 30 to 39 in good health.

This chain links TRBV4-1 with TRBJ2-7; 10 nucleotides align to TRBD1. Germline V gene lookup returns CDR1 MGHRA and CDR2 YSYEKL. The CDR3 sequence is 19 residues long. Germline trimming cut 1 base from V and 0 bases from J; bases unmatched to any gene: 12. In DNA, the CDR3 is TGCGCCAGCAGCCAAGTCGGGACAGGGGCCCACTTTCCCTCCTACGAGCAGTACTTC. This gives the protein CASSQVGTGAHFPSYEQYF.

The rearrangement links TRBV2 to TRBJ2-4, with TRBD1 identical over 10 bases. Germline lookup yields CDR1 SNHLY and CDR2 FYNNEI. Losses at the gene ends were 1 base for V and 8 bases for J; bases not matched to a gene: 5. There are 15 residues in the CDR3. CDR3 loop: CASSEVTGGLDIQYF. The CDR3 DNA reads TGTGCCAGCAGTGAAGTGACAGGGGGCTTAGACATTCAGTACTTC.

The chain uses TRBV27 and TRBJ2-1; 8 bases line up with TRBD2. CDR1 is MNHEY and CDR2 is SMNVEV in the germline V gene (reference sequence). This CDR3 region has 15 residues. J lost 8 bases, V lost 7 bases, and 13 bases had no gene match. CDR3 amino acids: CASNAPGGLGDEQFF. In nucleotides, the CDR3 is TGTGCCAGCAATGCGCCGGGAGGGCTCGGGGATGAGCAGTTCTTC.

The rearrangement joins TRBV2 to TRBJ2-7; tentatively, D is TRBD2 (7 bases). The V gene's germline CDR1 is SNHLY and CDR2 FYNNEI. V lost 8 bases and J lost 5, with 22 bases in between. This CDR3 has 15 amino acids. CDR3 protein: CASRDEGGLFHEQYF. For the CDR3, the DNA is TGTGCCAGCCGGGATGAGGGGGGGTTATTCCACGAGCAGTACTTC. Supplemented by reference TRBV2 and TRBJ2-7, the full variable domain reads EPEVTQTPSHQVTQMGQEVILRCVPISNHLYFYWYRQILGQKVEFLVSFYNNEISEKSEIFDDQFSVERPDGSNFTLKIRSTKLEDSAMYFCASRDEGGLFHEQYFGPGTRLTVT.

This clone was observed a few times. The rearrangement uses TRBV7-9 and TRBJ1-4; D may be TRBD1 (5 bases). Germline values: CDR1 SEHNR, CDR2 FQNEAQ (reference sequence). Trimming took off 8 bases at V and 4 bases at J, with 8 bases between the two ends. The CDR3 loop spans 12 amino acids. This CDR3 reads CASCRDNEKLFF. CDR3 DNA sequence: TGTGCCAGCTGCAGGGATAATGAAAAACTGTTTTTT.

This clone was seen repeatedly, ten times or more. CDR3 amino acids: CASSLRTGPYNEQFF. Here the CDR3 DNA reads TGTGCCAGCAGTCTCCGAACGGGGCCCTACAATGAGCAGTTCTTC. The V gene is TRBV11-3, the J gene TRBJ2-1; either TRBD1 or TRBD2 may supply D (5 bases each). Germline CDR1 and CDR2: SGHNT and YENEEA. Trimming stripped 6 bases from V and 2 bases from J, with 14 bases between. There are 15 residues in the CDR3.

V is TRBV2 and J is TRBJ1-1; D is ambiguous. This CDR3 contains 13 residues. V lost 3 bases, J lost 1 base, and 6 bases lay in between. Germline-derived CDR1 and CDR2 are SNHLY and FYNNEI. CDR3: CASSDWSNTEAFF. CDR3 sequence (DNA): TGTGCCAGCAGTGACTGGTCGAACACTGAAGCTTTCTTT.

The chain joins TRBV14 to TRBJ1-2; possible D gene TRBD1, 5 bases. This CDR3 has 15 amino acids. Trimming took off 0 bases at V and 5 bases at J, with 13 bases between the two ends. Germline lookup yields CDR1 SGHDN and CDR2 FVKESK. This CDR3 is CASSQDRAGLYGYTF. Here the CDR3 DNA reads TGTGCCAGCAGCCAAGATAGGGCAGGGCTGTATGGCTACACCTTC.

The chain carries TRBV7-8 and TRBJ2-2, with 11 bases matching TRBD2. The CDR3 contains 16 residues. Germline loops: CDR1 SGHVS, CDR2 FQNEAQ. V shed 2 bases, J shed 3 bases, and the junction held 2 bases outside the gene matches. CDR3 sequence reads: CASSLPTSGDTGELFF. In nucleotides, the CDR3 is TGTGCCAGCAGCTTACCGACTAGCGGGGACACCGGGGAGCTGTTTTTT.

CDR3 in DNA: TGTGCCAGCAGCCCCAGGGGGGTGAGTGGGGCTAGCGGGAGGATGAGTTCCTACAATGAGCAGTTCTTC. As protein: CASSPRGVSGASGRMSSYNEQFF. The gene calls are TRBV9 and TRBJ2-1; 11 nucleotides agree with TRBD2. Germline V lookup: CDR1 SGDLS, CDR2 YYNGEE. The V and J ends lost 4 bases and 1 base, in that order; junction bases with no gene match: 25. This CDR3 is built from 23 residues.

The chain employs TRBV28 and TRBJ2-7; D gene unclear. This CDR3 contains 12 residues. Deletions cut 10 bases from V and 3 bases from J, with 13 bases between. Per the germline V gene, CDR1 is MDHEN and CDR2 is SYDVKM. CDR3 bases: TGTGCCACACGGCCTCACGACTACGAGCAGTACTTC. Protein sequence: CATRPHDYEQYF.

The rearrangement uses TRBV7-2 and TRBJ2-2; perhaps TRBD1 as D (6 bases). The ends were cut back, 5 bases at V and 5 bases at J, with 12 bases in the middle. This CDR3 region has 14 residues. Germline CDR1 SGHTA, CDR2 FQGNSA. The CDR3 DNA reads as TGTGCCAGCAGCGTCAACAGGGTGACCGGGGAGCTGTTTTTT. Amino acid sequence: CASSVNRVTGELFF. Based on the CDR3 plus reference TRBV7-2 and TRBJ2-2, the full variable domain is GAGVSQSPSNKVTEKGKDVELRCDPISGHTALYWYRQSLGQGLEFLIYFQGNSAPDKSGLPSDRFSAERTGGSVSTLTIQRTQQEDSAVYLCASSVNRVTGELFFGEGSRLTVL.

The V and J genes are TRBV27 and TRBJ2-1; possibly TRBD2 for D (6 bases). Trimming removed 9 bases at V and 1 base at J, with 19 bases between. The CDR3 loop spans 16 amino acids. Germline loops: CDR1 MNHEY, CDR2 SMNVEV (reference sequence). The CDR3 loop reads CASKETGLLSYNEQFF. Here the CDR3 DNA reads TGTGCCAGTAAGGAGACGGGACTCCTATCCTACAATGAGCAGTTCTTC.

This clone was found a few times. The CDR3 region is CASSPLGKRAYEQYF. For the CDR3, the DNA is TGCGCCAGCAGCCCGCTTGGGAAGCGGGCCTACGAGCAGTACTTC. The V and J genes are TRBV4-1 and TRBJ2-7, with D perhaps matching TRBD2 (6 bases). Germline V lookup: CDR1 MGHRA, CDR2 YSYEKL. This CDR3 region has 15 residues. V lost 4 bases and J lost 2, with 15 bases in between.

This chain joins TRBV7-9 and TRBJ2-7; unclear D gene. V was pared by 0 bases and J by 5 bases, with 8 bases between. CDR1 and CDR2 from the germline V gene are SEHNR and FQNEAQ (reference sequence). This CDR3 has 13 residues. The CDR3 coding sequence is TGTGCCAGCAGCTTAGCGGCCCCCGACGAGCAGTACTTC. This codes for CASSLAAPDEQYF.